This T cell receptor (beta chain) was identified in a study of blood T cell repertoires in COVID-19. In the study overall: Whether acute or convalescent, the COVID-19 samples came from the United States, Italy and Spain. Sources were T cells, B-cell-depleted T cells, or PBMCs; the material itself was cDNA or gDNA.

As processed by the authors: The assay estimated nucleated cells by amplifying reference gene primers. Sequencing used immunoSEQ multiplex PCR; TCRdb keeps in-frame clones, though not all of them. D and trimming come from the DNA, and the V and J calls and clone size come from that table. The repertoire holds 220,000 or so clones, with around 83% as singletons. Enrolment of Seattle patients took place during active infection, and they were followed longitudinally. Sequenced material: peripheral blood. This receptor was taken from a woman of 80 years or more with COVID-19, enrolled during active disease.

The CDR3 loop is CASSLSDRGRGNQPQHF. CDR3 DNA sequence: TGTGCCAGCAGTTTATCGGACAGGGGGCGAGGAAATCAGCCCCAGCATTTT. This chain uses TRBV27 with TRBJ1-5, with 11 bases fitting TRBD1. Germline V lookup: CDR1 MNHEY, CDR2 SMNVEV (reference sequence). The CDR3 runs to 17 residues. After removal of 0 bases from V and 4 bases from J, the junction contained 5 bases not matched to a gene.